This TCR beta chain was recorded in a study of T cell repertoires in cytomegalovirus infection. Across the study: Public signatures in TCR beta pointed to CMV infection and matching HLA type.

CDR1 and CDR2 from the germline V gene are MNHEY and SVGAGI. Trimming shortened V by 0 bases and J by 8 bases, and 10 bases separated the two germline ends. This CDR3 is 13 amino acids long. Study results and limitations: The study found HLA-C-restricted CMV-specific TCR beta clonotypes dominating the ex vivo response.

This clonotype was detected ten times or more. The antigen is undetermined. Each CDR3 protein is one row after TCRdb ran MiXCR on the reads. This table holds 900,000 to 950,000 distinct CDR3 sequences, around 32% found once. The V gene is TRBV6-5, the J gene TRBJ1-2; D is undetermined. Here the sequenced sample was cultured CD8+ T cells from PBMCs, taken from culture after CMV antigen stimulation. This sequence originates from a human donor in good health (CMV status not recorded). Some clones in this sample may be carry-over from other donors' samples. For the CDR3, the DNA is TGTGCCAGCAGTTACTCAAGGAAGAACGGCTACACCTTC. Translating gives CASSYSRKNGYTF.